This record covers a single TCR beta chain. It lacks a known antigen. No quality values exist for individual bases; no much larger clone is one base distant. The CDR1 and CDR2 encoded by the germline V gene (reference sequence) are SEHNR and FQNEAQ. From the cysteine up to the phenylalanine, the CDR3 has a length of 11 residues. Kept here is only the CDR3 DNA, which spans 33 bases and is read in frame from base 1. Trimming costs V 5 bases and J 2 bases, and their ends lie 3 bases apart. These data come from a study of blood T cell repertoires in COVID-19 (dated by TCRdb to between 2020 and 2021). Concerning the study at large: The collaborator samples originated in the United States, Italy and Spain and spanned the acute and convalescent phases of COVID-19. Samples came from the ongoing ImmuneRACE study (first 160 participants) plus 1,254 subjects from 6 global collaborators. A freely available public database, intended as a resource for researchers studying the immune response to SARS-CoV-2, is where the repertoires were released. The sample metadata nearly always contained a de-identified subject ID, COVID-19 status, age in years and sex. Deeply sampled blood TCRbeta repertoires from subjects exposed to, actively infected with, or recovered from COVID-19 were included in the dataset. Where available, HLA class I and class II types were obtained from metadata supplied by the sample provider rather than from assay-based typing. The prospective study material was composed of cDNA or gDNA derived from T cells, B-cell-depleted T cells, or PBMCs. Study-wide findings and limitations: The amount of clinical and demographic metadata varied by source and participant and was provided uncurated.

TCRbeta CDR3 regions were amplified from genomic DNA using the immunoSEQ Assay, a bias-controlled multiplex PCR. The paper's data handling went like this. Nucleated cell counts per sample were estimated from amplification of reference gene primers within the assay. To quantify the absolute abundance of each unique TCRbeta CDR3 rearrangement, sequence reads were collapsed and filtered. For each sample, productive Simpson clonality was calculated as the square root of Simpson's diversity index across productive rearrangements. The clones in this table, taken by TCRdb from immuneACCESS, are in-frame only. Not every clone is retained; where verified, under half of the shortfall comes from an unresolved V gene, and the cause of the rest is unknown. For V, J and clone size, that table is used; D and trimming come from the DNA. The sample includes over 45,000 clones, with around 82% observed a single time. The ten largest account for approximately 5.2% of the sample.

Collaborating institutions collected whole blood in K2EDTA tubes following their own protocols. For TCRbeta analysis, collaborator samples were shipped as frozen whole blood, as isolated PBMCs, or as DNA extracted from either sample type. This TCR was recovered from a human donor in a cohort sampled during active COVID-19. The sequence links TRBV7-9 to TRBJ2-5, with the identity of the D gene unclear. The sequencing input was peripheral blood. The CDR3 here reads CASSLQETQYF. The sequence in DNA is TGTGCCAGCAGCCTACAAGAGACCCAGTACTTC.